Listed here are 4 T cell receptor beta chains from one sample, sequenced in a study of blood T cell repertoires in COVID-19 (dated by TCRdb to the early 2020s). Library construction relied on the immunoSEQ multiplex PCR assay. The table was pulled from immuneACCESS by TCRdb, which kept in-frame rearrangements only. Such tables lose some clones; where checked, under half of the loss comes from unresolved V genes, and the rest has no known cause. Counted in this sample were 250,000 or so clones; roughly nine tenths of them appeared once. The top ten clonotypes cover 4% to 5% of the sample. The sample comprised peripheral blood. Source of these receptors: a woman aged 40 to 50 who had recovered from COVID-19.

The V gene is TRBV7-9, the J gene TRBJ2-5; 9 bases map to TRBD1. Germline CDR1 reads SEHNR; CDR2 reads FQNEAQ (reference sequence). V dropped 2 bases and J dropped 5; count of bases not matched to a gene: 9. The CDR3 sequence is 16 residues long. CDR3 nucleotide sequence: TGTGCCAGCAGCTTATCCGGGACAGGGTTTATGGAGACCCAGTACTTC. Protein sequence: CASSLSGTGFMETQYF.

The chain links TRBV27 to TRBJ2-5; D is unclear. CDR1 is MNHEY and CDR2 is SMNVEV in the germline V gene (reference sequence). CDR3 size: 16 residues. V was shortened by 0 bases and J by 3 bases, with 14 bases between the two germline ends. CDR3 loop: CASSLSYGSGEETQYF. The CDR3 nucleotides are TGTGCCAGCAGTTTATCGTATGGGTCCGGAGAAGAGACCCAGTACTTC.

This chain uses TRBV10-3 with TRBJ2-3; 9 nucleotides line up with TRBD1. In germline, CDR1 is ENHRY, CDR2 SYGVKD. The CDR3 runs to 15 residues. Written as DNA, the CDR3 is TGTGCAACCCGCCCCCGGGACAGGGCAGCAGATACGCAGTATTTT. It specifies CATRPRDRAADTQYF.

This chain links TRBV27 with TRBJ2-7, with 14 bases fitting TRBD2. This CDR3 is built from 15 residues. Trimming removed 6 bases from V and 8 bases from J; junction bases left unmatched: 9. The V gene's germline CDR1 is MNHEY and CDR2 SMNVEV (reference sequence). The CDR3 DNA follows: TGTGCCAGCAGCCGGGGACTAGCGGGAGTTGAGAAGCAGTACGTC. This sequence encodes CASSRGLAGVEKQYV.